These 21 T cell receptor beta chains share one sample of origin, sequenced in a study of identifying expanded T cells in peripheral blood. Profiling relied on immunoSEQ multiplex PCR, and the TCRdb table lists in-frame clones only, not all of them. The sample includes tens of thousands of clones, approximately 88% of them seen just once. Sequences were obtained from blood. Receptors originate from a person aged 18 to 75 in good health.

The chain links TRBV4-2 to TRBJ2-5; D assignment may be TRBD1 or TRBD2 (6 bases each). The germline V gene has CDR1 LGHNA and CDR2 YNFKEQ. The CDR3 runs to 16 residues. V was shortened by 0 bases and J by 4 bases, with 15 bases between the two germline ends. The CDR3 DNA sequence: TGTGCCAGCAGCCAAGATCGTGAGGGGGGCACAGAGACCCAGTACTTC. It encodes CASSQDREGGTETQYF.

This rearrangement joins TRBV28 to TRBJ2-7; 7 nucleotides agree with TRBD2. The ends lost 7 bases at V and 3 bases at J; junction bases unmatched: 6. CDR1 and CDR2 from the germline V gene are MDHEN and SYDVKM. The CDR3 sequence is 13 residues long. This CDR3 reads CASTWGGDYEQYF. The CDR3 DNA sequence: TGTGCCAGCACCTGGGGGGGAGACTACGAGCAGTACTTC.

The CDR3 region has the DNA TGTGCCAGCACCGGGACTAGCGGGAGGGCCTGGGATGAGCAGTTCTTC. Translation gives CASTGTSGRAWDEQFF. V and J are TRBV7-2 and TRBJ2-1; 16 nucleotides match TRBD2. Per germline, CDR1 SGHTA and CDR2 FQGNSA. V was clipped by 7 bases and J by 8 bases; unmatched bases: 8. CDR3 size: 16 residues.

The chain links TRBV2 to TRBJ2-3; 16 positions match TRBD2. Germline V gene data show CDR1 as SNHLY and CDR2 as FYNNEI. CDR3 length: 19 residues. Trimming removed 5 bases from V and 5 bases from J; junction bases left unmatched: 13. CDR3 sequence reads: CASSYGPGLAGGPGDTQYF. The CDR3, as DNA: TGTGCCAGCAGTTATGGACCGGGACTAGCGGGGGGGCCGGGAGATACGCAGTATTTT.

The genes are TRBV11-2 and TRBJ2-1; D is perhaps TRBD2 (6 bases). Trimming took 5 bases from V and 3 from J, leaving 17 bases between them. The CDR3 length is 16 residues. Germline CDR1 reads SGHAT; CDR2 reads FQNNGV. CDR3 residues: CASSDGGLLFYNEQFF. CDR3 nucleotides: TGTGCCAGCAGCGACGGGGGACTCCTCTTCTACAATGAGCAGTTCTTC. The full variable domain, with the rest looked up from reference TRBV11-2 and TRBJ2-1, is EAGVAQSPRYKIIEKRQSVAFWCNPISGHATLYWYQQILGQGPKLLIQFQNNGVVDDSQLPKDRFSAERLKGVDSTLKIQPAKLEDSAVYLCASSDGGLLFYNEQFFGPGTRLTVL.

The chain is built from TRBV5-1 and TRBJ2-3; possibly TRBD1 for D (6 bases). V lost 3 bases to trimming and J lost 1 base, with 15 bases between them. Germline values: CDR1 SGHRS, CDR2 YFSETQ. This CDR3 is built from 16 residues. The CDR3 is CASSSRQASGTDTQYF. The CDR3 DNA is TGCGCCAGCAGCTCCCGACAGGCCTCTGGCACAGATACGCAGTATTTT.

The V gene is TRBV6-1, the J gene TRBJ2-7; D may be TRBD2 (6 bases). The V end was cut by 6 bases, the J end by 12 bases, with 18 bases between. The CDR3 totals 12 residues. CDR1 and CDR2 (germline): MNHNS, SASEGT. CDR3 DNA sequence: TGTGCCAGCAGCACCACCGGGAGAACCCTGTACTTC. This gives the protein CASSTTGRTLYF.

The V gene is TRBV15, the J gene TRBJ1-1; D uncertain. Looked up from germline, CDR1 is LNHNV and CDR2 is YYDKDF (reference sequence). The V end lost 0 bases, the J end lost 1 base, and 6 bases lay between the germline ends. The CDR3 extends over 14 amino acids. CDR3 region: CATSRDPRNTEAFF. CDR3 coding DNA: TGTGCCACCAGCAGAGATCCCAGGAACACTGAAGCTTTCTTT.

CDR3 nucleotides: TGTGCCAGCAGCGTAGAAGGCGGGAGCCTTGTCGAGCAGTACTTC. Protein product: CASSVEGGSLVEQYF. The chain uses TRBV9 and TRBJ2-7; 7 nucleotides agree with TRBD2. Per germline, CDR1 SGDLS and CDR2 YYNGEE. Unmatched junction bases numbered 9, after V lost 0 bases and J lost 6 bases. The CDR3 runs to 15 residues.

The chain couples TRBV14 to TRBJ2-1; D unresolved. V was clipped by 1 base and J by 8 bases, with 18 bases between them. The germline V gene has CDR1 SGHDN and CDR2 FVKESK. The CDR3 extends over 16 amino acids. In nucleotides, the CDR3 is TGTGCCAGCAGCCAAGGTTTGTCTGGAGTGCGTGATGAGCAGTTCTTC. Translating it yields CASSQGLSGVRDEQFF.

The chain links TRBV18 to TRBJ2-7, with D perhaps TRBD2 (7 bases). V lost 4 bases and J 0 bases, leaving 10 bases between the germline ends. This CDR3 is 14 amino acids long. Germline V lookup: CDR1 KGHSH, CDR2 LQKENI. CDR3 protein: CASSQGGNSYEQYF. The CDR3 nucleotides read TGTGCCAGCTCACAGGGGGGGAACTCCTACGAGCAGTACTTC.

This clone was detected only once. The V and J genes are TRBV5-1 and TRBJ1-1; 7 bases are a match to TRBD1. The CDR3 length is 13 residues. CDR1 and CDR2 from the germline V gene are SGHRS and YFSETQ. V gave up 0 bases and J gave up 12 bases; unmatched junction bases: 8. Written as DNA, the CDR3 is TGCGCCAGCAGCTTGGCCGACAGGGCTGATTCTTTCTTT. Translating gives CASSLADRADSFF.

V and J are TRBV5-4 and TRBJ1-3; 7 nucleotides agree with TRBD1. The germline V gene has CDR1 SGHNT and CDR2 YYREEE (reference sequence). This CDR3 is built from 15 residues. V dropped 4 bases and J dropped 2; count of bases not matched to a gene: 6. CDR3: CASSIDREPGNTIYF. The CDR3 nucleotides read TGTGCCAGCAGCATCGACAGGGAACCTGGAAACACCATATATTTT.

The chain carries TRBV5-4 and TRBJ2-4; the D is unclear. V lost 4 bases and J lost 0, with 8 bases in between. The CDR3 covers 14 residues. Per the germline V gene, CDR1 is SGHNT and CDR2 is YYREEE (reference sequence). For the CDR3, the DNA is TGTGCCAGCAGCCCCCGGACAGCCAAAAACATTCAGTACTTC. Its protein is CASSPRTAKNIQYF.

This clone was counted a single time. The chain links TRBV18 to TRBJ1-1; 8 nucleotides align to TRBD1. J lost 7 bases, V lost 3 bases, and 4 bases had no gene match. The CDR3 sequence is 13 residues long. Germline CDR1 and CDR2: KGHSH and LQKENI. The CDR3, as DNA: TGTGCCAGCTCACCGACAGGGGACAGTGAAGCTTTCTTT. Encoded protein: CASSPTGDSEAFF.

The gene calls are TRBV19 and TRBJ1-2; TRBD1 might be the D (6 bases). Looked up from germline, CDR1 is LNHDA and CDR2 is SQIVND (reference sequence). The CDR3 extends over 11 amino acids. Trimming took 8 bases from V and 6 from J, leaving 10 bases between them. The CDR3: CASSGANGYTF. The CDR3 DNA is TGTGCCAGTTCAGGGGCAAATGGCTACACCTTC.

J is TRBJ1-2 and V is TRBV29-1; the D gene is possibly TRBD1 (5 bases). The germline gives CDR1 SQVTM, CDR2 ANQGSEA. CDR3 length: 15 residues. The V end lost 2 bases, the J end lost 4 bases, and 17 bases lay between the germline ends. The chain's CDR3 is CSVERTVPGGYGYTF. CDR3 sequence (DNA): TGCAGCGTTGAAAGGACGGTGCCGGGGGGCTATGGCTACACCTTC.

The chain links TRBV2 to TRBJ2-7, with D possibly called TRBD1 or TRBD2 (5 bases each). The CDR3 runs 12 residues. Germline CDR1 is SNHLY and CDR2 is FYNNEI. Trimming removed 1 base at V and 7 bases at J, with 8 bases between. CDR3 coding DNA: TGTGCCAGCAGTGAAGAGTGGGGGGAGCAGTACTTC. It specifies CASSEEWGEQYF.

This chain connects TRBV7-2 to TRBJ1-5; no firm D call. Trimming left V 3 bases short and J 10 bases short, with 10 bases between. Germline V gene sequence: CDR1 SGHTA, CDR2 FQGNSA. This CDR3 has 12 residues. In nucleotides, the CDR3 is TGTGCCAGCAGCTTGCCATCCGATCCCCAGCATTTT. Protein: CASSLPSDPQHF.

The genes are TRBV28 and TRBJ2-2; 8 bases are shared with TRBD2. The germline V gene encodes CDR1 MDHEN and CDR2 SYDVKM. The CDR3 length is 16 residues. J lost 1 base, V lost 3 bases, and 4 bases had no gene match. This CDR3 is CASSFSGGMNTGELFF. In DNA, the CDR3 is TGTGCCAGCAGTTTTTCGGGGGGGATGAACACCGGGGAGCTGTTTTTT.

The chain combines TRBV7-9 with TRBJ2-5; a possible D gene is TRBD2 (5 bases). V lost 4 bases and J lost 5, with 14 bases in between. Per germline, CDR1 SEHNR and CDR2 FQNEAQ (reference sequence). The CDR3 sequence is 14 residues long. Here the CDR3 reads CASSSPTSGETQYF. The CDR3 bases are TGTGCCAGCAGCTCCCCCACTAGTGGCGAGACCCAGTACTTC.